A selection of T cell receptor beta chains follows, all from one sample in a study of lymphopenia after photon versus proton radiotherapy. The method was immunoSEQ multiplex PCR; TCRdb's version includes in-frame clones alone and lacks a portion of them. The sample carries some 28,000 clones, 65% to 85% recorded once. The sequences come from peripheral blood, collected from a patient treated with photon-based radiotherapy. The receptors were gathered from a man aged 45 to 65 with gastric cancer. CDR3s include the opening cysteine and the closing phenylalanine or tryptophan. Each record gives: V gene, J gene, clone size, D gene, CDR3 protein, CDR3 DNA. The D gene is left open where the match is weak. The listing skips clone size in some rows; elsewhere it reads once, few, many or a size class.

>TRBV10-2|TRBJ1-6|few|.
CASSDREASPLHF
TGCGCCAGCAGTGACAGGGAGGCTTCACCCCTCCACTTT
>TRBV12-5|TRBJ1-2|.|TRBD1
CASDDRAGSGYTF
TGTGCTAGTGATGACAGGGCGGGGAGTGGCTACACCTTC
>TRBV10-1|TRBJ2-3|.|TRBD1
CASSEDGQGMNPDTQYF
TGCGCCAGCAGTGAGGACGGACAGGGGATGAATCCAGATACGCAGTATTTT
>TRBV5-4|TRBJ2-2|.|.
CASSTEFNTGELFF
TGTGCCAGCAGTACCGAGTTTAACACCGGGGAGCTGTTTTTT
>TRBV7-3|TRBJ2-5|.|.
CASSLTGGVVETQYF
TGTGCCAGCAGCTTAACAGGGGGGGTTGTTGAGACCCAGTACTTC
>TRBV2|TRBJ2-1|many|.
CASSGRTNEQFF
TGTGCCAGCAGTGGTAGGACAAATGAGCAGTTCTTC
>TRBV4-3|TRBJ1-1|once|TRBD1
CASSRTQGATEAFF
TGCGCCAGCAGCCGCACCCAGGGGGCCACTGAAGCTTTCTTT
>TRBV7-3|TRBJ2-1|.|.
CASSFQRGSYNEQFF
TGTGCCAGCAGCTTCCAGAGGGGCTCCTACAATGAGCAGTTCTTC
>TRBV19|TRBJ2-6|.|.
CASKRGSGANVLTF
TGTGCCAGTAAACGGGGCTCTGGGGCCAACGTCCTGACTTTC
>TRBV6-5|TRBJ2-2|once|.
CASSYSTVSTGELFF
TGTGCCAGCAGTTACTCTACAGTTAGCACCGGGGAGCTGTTTTTT
>TRBV6-1|TRBJ2-1|.|TRBD2
CASRLGGAYNEQFF
TGTGCCAGCAGGCTCGGGGGGGCCTACAATGAGCAGTTCTTC
>TRBV10-2|TRBJ2-3|once|.
CASSESGGADTQYF
TGCGCCAGCAGTGAGTCTGGGGGCGCCGATACGCAGTATTTT
>TRBV9|TRBJ1-1|.|.
CASSVGSLSEAFF
TGTGCCAGCAGCGTAGGATCCTTAAGTGAAGCTTTCTTT
>TRBV27|TRBJ2-2|.|TRBD1
CASSFDSRDRGYGELFF
TGTGCCAGCAGTTTTGATTCCCGGGACAGGGGGTACGGGGAGCTGTTTTTT
>TRBV6-1|TRBJ1-5|.|.
CASRGRHGANQPQHF
TGTGCCAGCAGGGGAAGGCACGGGGCTAATCAGCCCCAGCATTTT
>TRBV6-4|TRBJ1-3|.|.
CAGGYTIYF
TGTGCCGGAGGGTACACCATATATTTT
>TRBV25-1|TRBJ2-2|medium-sized|.
CASSAQGHGELFF
TGTGCCAGCAGTGCTCAGGGTCACGGGGAGCTGTTTTTT
>TRBV29-1|TRBJ2-5|few|.
CSGRWTAQETQYF
TGCAGCGGCAGGTGGACGGCCCAAGAGACCCAGTACTTC
>TRBV9|TRBJ2-1|.|.
CASSVARLGGPLDEQFF
TGTGCCAGCAGCGTAGCTAGATTAGGGGGGCCCTTGGATGAGCAGTTCTTC
>TRBV6-5|TRBJ1-6|.|TRBD1
CASSYSNRGPDSPLHF
TGTGCCAGCAGTTACTCAAACAGGGGGCCGGATTCACCCCTCCACTTT
>TRBV6-1|TRBJ2-5|.|.
CASSVQGQETQYF
TGTGCCAGCAGTGTGCAGGGCCAAGAGACCCAGTACTTC
>TRBV5-1|TRBJ2-5|.|.
CASSSLGTQYF
TGCGCCAGCAGCTCATTGGGGACCCAGTACTTC
>TRBV29-1|TRBJ1-2|.|TRBD1
CSVAQGRGGYTF
TGCAGCGTAGCCCAGGGCAGGGGGGGCTACACCTTC
>TRBV7-2|TRBJ2-7|.|.
CASSLRGDAYEQYF
TGTGCCAGCAGCTTAAGAGGGGATGCCTACGAGCAGTACTTC
>TRBV6-4|TRBJ1-1|.|.
CASSYRVGTEAFF
TGTGCCAGTAGTTACAGGGTTGGCACTGAAGCTTTCTTT
>TRBV5-1|TRBJ2-1|.|TRBD2
CASSLGTRFNEQFF
TGCGCCAGCAGCCTCGGGACTAGGTTTAATGAGCAGTTCTTC
>TRBV5-1|TRBJ2-3|.|.
CASSLSTREADTQYF
TGCGCCAGCAGCCTCTCGACTAGGGAGGCAGATACGCAGTATTTT
>TRBV14|TRBJ2-4|few|.
CASSQVGRVNIQYF
TGTGCCAGCAGCCAAGTTGGCAGGGTGAACATTCAGTACTTC
>TRBV5-5|TRBJ2-5|.|.
CASSPRTFQETQYF
TGTGCCAGCAGCCCGCGGACTTTCCAAGAGACCCAGTACTTC
>TRBV30|TRBJ2-5|few|TRBD1
CAWSPITGGLQETQYF
TGTGCCTGGAGTCCTATTACAGGGGGATTACAAGAGACCCAGTACTTC
>TRBV27|TRBJ1-6|few|.
CASSPSSIIGSSPLHF
TGTGCCAGCAGTCCCTCATCGATAATCGGGAGTTCACCCCTCCACTTT
>TRBV7-6|TRBJ1-1|.|.
CASSTRQDTEAFF
TGTGCCAGCAGCACCCGACAGGACACTGAAGCTTTCTTT
>TRBV10-1|TRBJ2-2|.|.
CASSRTLNTGELFF
TGCGCCAGCAGCCGGACTTTAAACACCGGGGAGCTGTTTTTT
>TRBV7-3|TRBJ2-3|.|.
CASSREPTDTQYF
TGTGCCAGCAGCAGAGAACCGACAGATACGCAGTATTTT
>TRBV11-3|TRBJ2-6|.|TRBD1
CASSESGTGYSGANVLTF
TGTGCCAGCAGCGAATCCGGGACAGGATACTCTGGGGCCAACGTCCTGACTTTC
>TRBV13|TRBJ1-2|.|.
CASSSRTENYGYTF
TGTGCCAGCAGCTCCAGGACAGAGAACTATGGCTACACCTTC
>TRBV7-9|TRBJ1-1|.|TRBD1
CASSAQGGTGGTEAFF
TGTGCCAGCAGCGCGCAGGGTGGGACAGGGGGCACTGAAGCTTTCTTT
>TRBV28|TRBJ2-3|.|TRBD2
CASSTLAGGPRSDTQYF
TGTGCCAGCAGTACATTAGCGGGGGGGCCTAGATCAGATACGCAGTATTTT
>TRBV5-1|TRBJ2-7|.|TRBD1
CASSSTGGIYEQYF
TGCGCCAGCAGCTCGACAGGGGGCATCTACGAGCAGTACTTC
>TRBV7-6|TRBJ1-3|.|.
CASSSTLGGNTIYF
TGTGCCAGCAGCAGCACACTGGGCGGAAACACCATATATTTT
>TRBV4-2|TRBJ1-2|.|TRBD1
CASSQDLQGAHYGYTF
TGTGCCAGCAGCCAAGATCTACAGGGGGCGCACTATGGCTACACCTTC
>TRBV2|TRBJ1-4|few|.
CASIIWGGANAGKLFF
TGTGCCAGCATAATATGGGGTGGTGCCAACGCCGGAAAACTGTTTTTT
>TRBV4-1|TRBJ1-5|.|TRBD1
CASSHRTGDRQPQHF
TGCGCCAGCAGCCACCGGACAGGGGATCGTCAGCCCCAGCATTTT
>TRBV30|TRBJ2-5|.|.
CAWSVFSGQETQYF
TGTGCCTGGAGTGTATTCTCGGGGCAAGAGACCCAGTACTTC
>TRBV30|TRBJ1-6|many|.
CAWTGTQNGSPLHF
TGTGCCTGGACAGGGACACAAAATGGTTCACCCCTCCACTTT
>TRBV9|TRBJ2-2|.|.
CASSVVTNTGELFF
TGTGCCAGCAGCGTAGTAACGAACACCGGGGAGCTGTTTTTT
>TRBV5-8|TRBJ2-3|once|TRBD1
CASSLFRGSDFGTDTQYF
TGTGCCAGCAGCTTATTCAGGGGGTCGGATTTCGGCACAGATACGCAGTATTTT
>TRBV7-3|TRBJ2-6|.|.
CASSLGALSGANVLTF
TGTGCCAGCAGCTTAGGAGCCCTCTCTGGGGCCAACGTCCTGACTTTC
>TRBV30|TRBJ2-2|.|.
CAWSAANTGELFF
TGTGCCTGGAGTGCGGCGAACACCGGGGAGCTGTTTTTT
>TRBV6-4|TRBJ2-3|.|TRBD1
CASSANDRGFTDTQYF
TGTGCCAGCAGTGCAAACGACAGGGGCTTCACAGATACGCAGTATTTT
>TRBV5-8|TRBJ1-3|few|TRBD1
CASSFLRDRSSGNTIYF
TGTGCCAGCAGCTTTCTTCGGGACAGATCCTCTGGAAACACCATATATTTT
>TRBV6-5|TRBJ2-6|medium-sized|.
CASSYAGGYGANVLTF
TGTGCCAGCAGTTACGCCGGAGGGTATGGGGCCAACGTCCTGACTTTC
>TRBV5-6|TRBJ2-6|.|.
CASSLEGYSGANVLTF
TGTGCCAGCAGCTTGGAGGGCTACTCTGGGGCCAACGTCCTGACTTTC
>TRBV30|TRBJ1-5|once|TRBD1
CAWSVPGQGGQPQHF
TGTGCCTGGAGTGTACCGGGACAGGGGGGCCAGCCCCAGCATTTT
>TRBV11-3|TRBJ1-4|.|.
CASSWGMRPNEKLFF
TGTGCCAGCAGCTGGGGGATGAGGCCTAATGAAAAACTGTTTTTT
>TRBV4-1|TRBJ2-2|.|.
CASSPPGPLGTGELFF
TGCGCCAGCAGCCCCCCGGGTCCCCTGGGTACCGGGGAGCTGTTTTTT
>TRBV5-1|TRBJ1-3|.|.
CASSLVQGSGNTIYF
TGCGCCAGCAGCTTGGTACAGGGATCTGGAAACACCATATATTTT
>TRBV11-3|TRBJ1-2|.|TRBD1
CASSFQDRANYGYTF
TGTGCCAGCAGCTTCCAGGACAGGGCTAACTATGGCTACACCTTC
>TRBV5-1|TRBJ2-4|few|.
CASSPGGIAKNIQYF
TGCGCCAGCAGCCCTGGGGGGATAGCCAAAAACATTCAGTACTTC